This TCR beta chain was profiled in a study of response to subunit inactivated influenza vaccine. The study, taken as a whole, reports: That few new T cells are recruited by each seasonal influenza vaccination was the authors' suggestion.

This clonotype was counted a few times. Its specificity is not known. The CDR3 loop spans 15 amino acids. Per the germline V gene, CDR1 is SGHAT and CDR2 is FQNNGV. The V gene end was trimmed by 4 bases and the J gene end by 3 bases; junction bases not matched to a gene: 8. A single record per CDR3 protein comes from TCRdb applying MiXCR to the RT-PCR reads. The data show about 520,000 distinct CDR3 sequences, with approximately 7.8% seen just once and around 13% held by the top ten. The V gene is TRBV11-2, the J gene TRBJ1-2; TRBD1 aligns across 7 bases. The TCR originated in a man aged 50 to 69 who received an inactivated influenza vaccine. Sequenced material: PBMCs from blood, taken less than 25 months after vaccination. In nucleotides, the CDR3 is TGTGCCAGCAGCTCCCCGACAGGGTTGGACTATGGCTACACCTTC. This encodes CASSSPTGLDYGYTF. The full variable domain, its missing parts supplied by reference TRBV11-2 and TRBJ1-2, is EAGVAQSPRYKIIEKRQSVAFWCNPISGHATLYWYQQILGQGPKLLIQFQNNGVVDDSQLPKDRFSAERLKGVDSTLKIQPAKLEDSAVYLCASSSPTGLDYGYTFGSGTRLTVV.